Presented here are 13 T cell receptor beta chains from one specimen sequenced in a study of blood T cell repertoires in COVID-19 (dated by TCRdb to the early 2020s). The library was made by the immunoSEQ multiplex PCR assay. Here the immuneACCESS table is served through TCRdb, limited to in-frame sequences with V and J called. Missing clones are a known gap in these copies; in checked studies unresolved V genes cover under half, and the rest lacks a known reason. The sample table shows tens of thousands of clones, and around 88% are seen once. The ten largest clones add up to approximately 1.9% of the sample. The specimen sequenced was peripheral blood. The source of these receptors is a woman at least 80 years old with active or convalescent COVID-19.

V usage is TRBV9 and J usage is TRBJ1-2, with unresolved D. The CDR3 length is 15 residues. Per the germline V gene, CDR1 is SGDLS and CDR2 is YYNGEE. The V end was cut by 0 bases, the J end by 2 bases, with 11 bases between. DNA for the CDR3: TGTGCCAGCAGCGTAGGCGAGGTGCTAAACTATGGCTACACCTTC. It translates to CASSVGEVLNYGYTF. The whole variable domain, remainder taken from reference TRBV9 and TRBJ1-2, is DSGVTQTPKHLITATGQRVTLRCSPRSGDLSVYWYQQSLDQGLQFLIQYYNGEERAKGNILERFSAQQFPDLHSELNLSSLELGDSALYFCASSVGEVLNYGYTFGSGTRLTVV.

J is TRBJ2-7 and V is TRBV29-1; TRBD2 might be the D (5 bases). The CDR3 is made up of 15 amino acids. The V end lost 6 bases, the J end lost 6 bases, and 24 bases lay between the germline ends. Germline CDR1 reads SQVTM; CDR2 reads ANQGSEA. CDR3 bases: TGCAGCGTCTCCATCGGAGCCCGTCAGGAGGTCGAGCAGTACTTC. Its translation is CSVSIGARQEVEQYF.

V gene TRBV19 combines with J gene TRBJ2-2, with 8 bases that match TRBD1. Germline assignment: CDR1 LNHDA and CDR2 SQIVND (reference sequence). The CDR3 is made up of 14 amino acids. V shed 4 bases and J 4 bases; nucleotides not matched to a gene: 2. This CDR3 reads CASSRDRITGELFF. DNA of the CDR3: TGTGCCAGTAGTAGGGACAGGATCACCGGGGAGCTGTTTTTT.

CDR3 in DNA: TGTGCCAGCAGCTTAGGGACAGTCTCTGGAAACACCATATATTTT. It encodes CASSLGTVSGNTIYF. The chain carries TRBV7-9 and TRBJ1-3; a possible D gene is TRBD1 (6 bases). The germline CDR1 and CDR2 sequences are SEHNR and FQNEAQ (reference sequence). This CDR3 has 15 residues. V gave up 1 base and J gave up 0 bases, with 7 bases separating them.

CDR3 sequence (DNA): TGCGCCAGCAGCTTAATCGGGACATCTGGAAACACCATATATTTT. Its protein product is CASSLIGTSGNTIYF. V usage is TRBV5-1 and J usage is TRBJ1-3, with a possible D match to TRBD1 (6 bases). Trimming left V 2 bases short and J 1 base short, with 10 bases between. CDR3 size: 15 residues. The V gene's germline CDR1 is SGHRS and CDR2 YFSETQ. The variable domain in full, with the rest retrieved from reference TRBV5-1 and TRBJ1-3, is KAGVTQTPRYLIKTRGQQVTLSCSPISGHRSVSWYQQTPGQGLQFLFEYFSETQRNKGNFPGRFSGRQFSNSRSEMNVSTLELGDSALYLCASSLIGTSGNTIYFGEGSWLTVV.

The J gene is TRBJ2-3, the V gene TRBV5-4, with 8 bases lining up with TRBD2. The J segment lost 1 base and the V segment lost 1 base, leaving 2 bases of the junction unmatched. Germline-derived CDR1 and CDR2 are SGHNT and YYREEE (reference sequence). The CDR3 length is 15 residues. CDR3 in amino acids: CASSLRAGGTDTQYF. CDR3 DNA sequence: TGTGCCAGCAGCTTGAGAGCGGGGGGCACAGATACGCAGTATTTT.

This clone showed up just once. The chain joins TRBV11-2 to TRBJ2-3; 12 bases line up with TRBD2. This CDR3 has 15 amino acids. Germline V gene lookup returns CDR1 SGHAT and CDR2 FQNNGV. V lost 3 bases, J lost 4 bases, and 2 bases stayed unmatched. The CDR3 spells CASSFASGGADTQYF. CDR3 DNA: TGTGCCAGCAGCTTTGCTAGCGGGGGGGCAGATACGCAGTATTTT.

This chain links TRBV9 with TRBJ1-6; possibly TRBD1 for D (5 bases). The CDR3 has 15 amino acids. The germline V gene encodes CDR1 SGDLS and CDR2 YYNGEE. The V gene lost 3 bases and the J gene lost 7 bases, with 14 bases spanning the gap. The CDR3 region is CASSEDRPQNSPLHF. CDR3 sequence (DNA): TGTGCCAGCAGCGAAGACAGACCACAAAATTCACCCCTCCACTTT.

This chain joins TRBV10-3 and TRBJ1-1; 10 nucleotides agree with TRBD1. This CDR3 is 18 amino acids long. The trim removed 7 bases at V and 0 bases at J, leaving 14 bases unmatched. CDR1 ENHRY and CDR2 SYGVKD come from the germline V gene. The CDR3 region has the DNA TGTGCCATCACCAGGGAAGTACCCGGACAGGGGGTGAACACTGAAGCTTTCTTT. Translating gives CAITREVPGQGVNTEAFF.

The DNA of the CDR3 is TGCGCCAGCAGCATGGGACAGCTGCAAGAGACCCAGTACTTC. It yields the protein CASSMGQLQETQYF. The chain recombines TRBV5-1 with TRBJ2-5; 7 bases line up with TRBD1. CDR1 is SGHRS, CDR2 YFSETQ, per germline. J gave up 2 bases and V 4 bases, and 5 bases lay outside the gene matches. The CDR3 consists of 14 residues.

The CDR3 protein is CASGGFVTGELFF. In nucleotides, the CDR3 is TGTGCCAGTGGAGGCTTTGTCACCGGGGAGCTGTTTTTT. The chain couples TRBV19 to TRBJ2-2, with D tentatively TRBD2 (5 bases). V was cut by 8 bases and J by 4 bases, with 11 bases left in between. This CDR3 region has 13 residues. The V gene's germline CDR1 is LNHDA and CDR2 SQIVND (reference sequence).

The rearrangement links TRBV2 to TRBJ2-1; D not certain. Germline assignment: CDR1 SNHLY and CDR2 FYNNEI. The CDR3 runs to 15 residues. Trimming removed 11 bases from V and 0 bases from J, with 17 bases in between. As DNA, the CDR3 is TGTGCCTGCGTCCGCGTGTTCGACTCCTACAATGAGCAGTTCTTC. This translates into CACVRVFDSYNEQFF.

The V gene is TRBV10-1, the J gene TRBJ2-7, with D possibly matching TRBD2 (6 bases). The CDR3 sequence is 14 residues long. Trimming stripped 0 bases from V and 1 base from J, with 7 bases between. Looked up from germline, CDR1 is WNHNN and CDR2 is SYGVQD (reference sequence). The DNA for the CDR3 is TGCGCCAGCAGTGAGTCAGGGAGGTCCTACGAGCAGTACTTC. Translation: CASSESGRSYEQYF.